This is a list of T cell receptor beta chains from one sample in a study of cytomegalovirus exposure and HLA in healthy donors. Sequencing used immunoSEQ multiplex PCR; TCRdb keeps in-frame clones, though not all of them. Of some 100,000 clones in the sample, roughly three quarters were seen once. The source material was PBMCs. These receptors all stem from a woman aged 50 to 65 in good health and CMV-seropositive. The CDR3 runs from the conserved cysteine through the conserved F or W. Clone size appears in some rows only: once, few, many, or a class for an expanded clone.

size	V	J	CDR3
.	TRBV23-1	TRBJ1-1	CASSQSRNWQGLPEAFF
.	TRBV19	TRBJ1-1	CASRLPWTGKGTEAFF
.	TRBV7-9	TRBJ2-4	CASSSPSDRGDIQYF
.	TRBV30	TRBJ1-2	CASPGTGSGYTF
.	TRBV4-1	TRBJ2-7	CASSQERDAYEQYF
.	TRBV19	TRBJ1-1	CASTKWEITEAFF
.	TRBV5-1	TRBJ2-6	CASSLGRTGVTAGANVLTF
.	TRBV5-4	TRBJ2-5	CASKRLAGAPQETQYF
.	TRBV6-1	TRBJ2-2	CASRGTLAKAGELFF
few	TRBV11-2	TRBJ1-2	CASSPGQNYGYTF
.	TRBV5-5	TRBJ2-7	CASSVDRAGTSYEQYF
.	TRBV5-1	TRBJ2-7	CASSSGTQGQSYEQYF
.	TRBV10-1	TRBJ2-1	CASSETITGNEQFF
.	TRBV2	TRBJ2-1	CASSPSGGIYEQFF
.	TRBV29-1	TRBJ1-1	CSVLAVEAFF
.	TRBV30	TRBJ2-3	CAWNAGDTDTQYF
.	TRBV7-9	TRBJ1-1	CASSLVSGEAFF
.	TRBV6-6	TRBJ1-1	CASSRERSTEAFF
.	TRBV6-1	TRBJ1-5	CASPGQGSNQPQHF
.	TRBV2	TRBJ2-5	CASSYTGTGVETQYF
.	TRBV29-1	TRBJ2-1	CSVVWGGAQFF
.	TRBV5-6	TRBJ1-2	CASSLGQDDGYTF
.	TRBV30	TRBJ1-1	CASHAGQYSSEAFF
.	TRBV19	TRBJ2-1	CASSPPGNEQFF
.	TRBV7-9	TRBJ1-1	CASSLEEAMNTEAFF
.	TRBV27	TRBJ2-7	CASSTLAGGSYEQYF